The rows below give T cell receptor beta chains drawn from one sample of a study of human thymus T cells. Some clones are missing from TCRdb's copy, which holds only in-frame ones; the method was immunoSEQ multiplex PCR. This table has some 120,000 clones, more than 90% appearing once. Input material: thymus tissue. Source of these receptors: a boy in the first two years of life with a congenital heart defect but otherwise immunologically healthy. Both conserved end residues are part of each CDR3. The D gene is left open where the match is weak. Clone size, where shown, is once, few, many, or a class for clones that have expanded.

len: 17
abundance: once
v_gene: TRBV4-1
d_gene: -
j_gene: TRBJ2-5
CDR3nt: TGCGCCAGCAGCCAAGAAAACCCCTCGGGACACCAAGAGACCCAGTACTTC
CDR3aa: CASSQENPSGHQETQYF

len: 12
abundance: few
v_gene: TRBV28
d_gene: -
j_gene: TRBJ1-1
CDR3nt: TGTGCCACCACGACAGAGAACACTGAAGCTTTCTTT
CDR3aa: CATTTENTEAFF

len: 14
abundance: -
v_gene: TRBV7-4
d_gene: -
j_gene: TRBJ2-2
CDR3nt: TGTGCCAGCAGCTTCGACCTGGGGACCGGGGAGCTGTTTTTT
CDR3aa: CASSFDLGTGELFF

len: 15
abundance: -
v_gene: TRBV30
d_gene: -
j_gene: TRBJ1-1
CDR3nt: TGTGCCTGGAGTGTACGACGTCAGGGGCACACTGAAGCTTTCTTT
CDR3aa: CAWSVRRQGHTEAFF

len: 17
abundance: -
v_gene: TRBV11-2
d_gene: TRBD2
j_gene: TRBJ2-1
CDR3nt: TGTGCCAGCAGCTTAGGGAGGACTAGCGGGGGGGCCAATGAGCAGTTCTTC
CDR3aa: CASSLGRTSGGANEQFF

len: 14
abundance: -
v_gene: TRBV30
d_gene: TRBD2
j_gene: TRBJ2-3
CDR3nt: TGTGCCTGGAGTGTACGCGGGGGGGCGGATACGCAGTATTTT
CDR3aa: CAWSVRGGADTQYF

len: 14
abundance: -
v_gene: TRBV14
d_gene: -
j_gene: TRBJ1-2
CDR3nt: TGTGCCAGCAGCCAAAGGGGCGGAACCTATGGCTACACCTTC
CDR3aa: CASSQRGGTYGYTF

len: 16
abundance: -
v_gene: TRBV4-2
d_gene: -
j_gene: TRBJ2-3
CDR3nt: TGTGCCAGCAGCCAGGTAGGGGGGGACCCCACAGATACGCAGTATTTT
CDR3aa: CASSQVGGDPTDTQYF

len: 13
abundance: once
v_gene: TRBV7-9
d_gene: -
j_gene: TRBJ2-7
CDR3nt: TGTGCCAGCAGCTTAGCGCAGGGTTACGAGCAGTACTTC
CDR3aa: CASSLAQGYEQYF

len: 14
abundance: -
v_gene: TRBV29-1
d_gene: -
j_gene: TRBJ2-2
CDR3nt: TGCAGCGTCCCTTTGGGGTCGAACACCGGGGAGCTGTTTTTT
CDR3aa: CSVPLGSNTGELFF

len: 17
abundance: -
v_gene: TRBV28
d_gene: TRBD1
j_gene: TRBJ2-7
CDR3nt: TGTGCCAGCAGTCTCGCGGTTGATGATGGGACAGGATGCGAGCAGTACTTC
CDR3aa: CASSLAVDDGTGCEQYF

len: 14
abundance: -
v_gene: TRBV2
d_gene: -
j_gene: TRBJ1-5
CDR3nt: TGTGCCAGCAGTATTGGACGGGAAGATCAGCCCCAGCATTTT
CDR3aa: CASSIGREDQPQHF

len: 15
abundance: -
v_gene: TRBV5-1
d_gene: -
j_gene: TRBJ2-7
CDR3nt: TGCGCCAGCAGCTTGGAACCCGCCTCCTCCTACGAGCAGTACTTC
CDR3aa: CASSLEPASSYEQYF

len: 16
abundance: -
v_gene: TRBV4-1
d_gene: TRBD1
j_gene: TRBJ2-4
CDR3nt: TGCGCCAGCAGCCGCGGACAGGTTGGTCGGAAAAACATTCAGTACTTC
CDR3aa: CASSRGQVGRKNIQYF

len: 15
abundance: -
v_gene: TRBV7-9
d_gene: -
j_gene: TRBJ1-1
CDR3nt: TGTGCCAGCAGGACAGGCCCGAATGGGGAAACTGAAGCTTTCTTT
CDR3aa: CASRTGPNGETEAFF

len: 11
abundance: once
v_gene: TRBV2
d_gene: -
j_gene: TRBJ1-2
CDR3nt: TGTGCCAGCTTGACAGACTATGGCTACACCTTC
CDR3aa: CASLTDYGYTF

len: 11
abundance: -
v_gene: TRBV20-1
d_gene: -
j_gene: TRBJ1-6
CDR3nt: TGCAGTGCACCGACTAATTCACCCCTCCACTTT
CDR3aa: CSAPTNSPLHF

len: 15
abundance: -
v_gene: TRBV11-2
d_gene: TRBD1
j_gene: TRBJ1-2
CDR3nt: TGTGCCAGCAGCCACCATAAAGGGGGCAACTATGGCTACACCTTC
CDR3aa: CASSHHKGGNYGYTF

len: 19
abundance: -
v_gene: TRBV11-3
d_gene: TRBD1
j_gene: TRBJ2-1
CDR3nt: TGTGCCAGCAGCTTAGATACAGGGGGCCCTCAACCCCCTCACAATGAGCAGTTCTTC
CDR3aa: CASSLDTGGPQPPHNEQFF

len: 18
abundance: -
v_gene: TRBV5-5
d_gene: -
j_gene: TRBJ2-1
CDR3nt: TGTGCCAGCAGCTCTGGTCGGCAGGAGGGAGTCCACAATAATGAGCAGTTCTTC
CDR3aa: CASSSGRQEGVHNNEQFF

len: 15
abundance: -
v_gene: TRBV25-1
d_gene: -
j_gene: TRBJ2-2
CDR3nt: TGTGCCAGCAGTGACGGGAGTTGGAACACCGGGGAGCTGTTTTTT
CDR3aa: CASSDGSWNTGELFF

len: 14
abundance: -
v_gene: TRBV5-4
d_gene: TRBD1
j_gene: TRBJ2-3
CDR3nt: TGTGCCAGCACCCTTAGACAGGGGCAGGATACGCAGTATTTT
CDR3aa: CASTLRQGQDTQYF

len: 21
abundance: -
v_gene: TRBV7-8
d_gene: TRBD1
j_gene: TRBJ1-6
CDR3nt: TGTGCCAGCAGCCCCAACGTCCGACAGGGGGATTTACAGTCCTATAATTCACCCCTCCACTTT
CDR3aa: CASSPNVRQGDLQSYNSPLHF

len: 16
abundance: -
v_gene: TRBV7-3
d_gene: -
j_gene: TRBJ2-5
CDR3nt: TGTGCCAGCAGCTTAAGAGGAAGCGAGTACCAAGAGACCCAGTACTTC
CDR3aa: CASSLRGSEYQETQYF

len: 14
abundance: -
v_gene: TRBV6-6
d_gene: -
j_gene: TRBJ2-5
CDR3nt: TGTGCCAGCAGTTTGCGGGGTTTGGATGGGACCCAGTACTTC
CDR3aa: CASSLRGLDGTQYF

len: 16
abundance: -
v_gene: TRBV19
d_gene: TRBD1
j_gene: TRBJ2-5
CDR3nt: TGTGCCAGTAGTATATGGGGGACAGCTACTCAAGAGACCCAGTACTTC
CDR3aa: CASSIWGTATQETQYF

len: 15
abundance: -
v_gene: TRBV21-1
d_gene: -
j_gene: TRBJ2-5
CDR3nt: TGTGCCAGCGCCAAGGGGGGAGACTACCAAGAGACCCAGTACTTC
CDR3aa: CASAKGGDYQETQYF

len: 16
abundance: -
v_gene: TRBV6-6
d_gene: TRBD1
j_gene: TRBJ1-2
CDR3nt: TGTGCCAGCAGAGCTACAACGACAGGGGATAGCTATGGCTACACCTTC
CDR3aa: CASRATTTGDSYGYTF

len: 15
abundance: -
v_gene: TRBV7-6
d_gene: TRBD2
j_gene: TRBJ2-3
CDR3nt: TGTGCCAGCAGTCTTCTAGCGGGGTCTCCAGATACGCAGTATTTT
CDR3aa: CASSLLAGSPDTQYF

len: 14
abundance: -
v_gene: TRBV5-1
d_gene: -
j_gene: TRBJ1-1
CDR3nt: TGCGCCAGCAGCCCCCTGGGCGGGAACACTGAAGCTTTCTTT
CDR3aa: CASSPLGGNTEAFF

len: 13
abundance: -
v_gene: TRBV9
d_gene: -
j_gene: TRBJ2-7
CDR3nt: TGTGCCAGCAGCACATCAAACTCCTACGAGCAGTACTTC
CDR3aa: CASSTSNSYEQYF

len: 15
abundance: -
v_gene: TRBV19
d_gene: -
j_gene: TRBJ2-1
CDR3nt: TGTGCCAGTAGTTTTCGGACGGGGTTCTACAATGAGCAGTTCTTC
CDR3aa: CASSFRTGFYNEQFF

len: 14
abundance: -
v_gene: TRBV5-1
d_gene: -
j_gene: TRBJ1-5
CDR3nt: TGCGCCAGCAGCTTGTTTTCGGGAAATCAGCCCCAGCATTTT
CDR3aa: CASSLFSGNQPQHF

len: 14
abundance: -
v_gene: TRBV4-3
d_gene: -
j_gene: TRBJ1-2
CDR3nt: TGCGCCAGCAGCCATTGGGACCTGGACTATGGCTACACCTTC
CDR3aa: CASSHWDLDYGYTF

len: 14
abundance: -
v_gene: TRBV19
d_gene: -
j_gene: TRBJ1-5
CDR3nt: TGTGCCAGTAGTATAGGGGGGTGTAACCAGCCCCAGCATTTT
CDR3aa: CASSIGGCNQPQHF

len: 14
abundance: -
v_gene: TRBV2
d_gene: -
j_gene: TRBJ2-3
CDR3nt: TGTGCCAGCAGTGAACAGCGGAGCACAGATACGCAGTATTTT
CDR3aa: CASSEQRSTDTQYF

len: 15
abundance: -
v_gene: TRBV5-4
d_gene: -
j_gene: TRBJ1-1
CDR3nt: TGTGCCAGCAGCTTGAGTAAGTACGCGAACACTGAAGCTTTCTTT
CDR3aa: CASSLSKYANTEAFF

len: 16
abundance: once
v_gene: TRBV25-1
d_gene: -
j_gene: TRBJ2-1
CDR3nt: TGTGCCAGCAGTGAGAGGACTATCGGAGAAACAAGTGAGCAGTTCTTC
CDR3aa: CASSERTIGETSEQFF

len: 14
abundance: -
v_gene: TRBV6-6
d_gene: TRBD1
j_gene: TRBJ2-7
CDR3nt: TGTGCCAGCAAGGTGGGACAGGGAGAACACGAGCAGTACTTC
CDR3aa: CASKVGQGEHEQYF

len: 16
abundance: -
v_gene: TRBV14
d_gene: -
j_gene: TRBJ2-2
CDR3nt: TGTGCCAGCAGCCAAGAGGTACACTGGGACACCGGGGAGCTGTTTTTT
CDR3aa: CASSQEVHWDTGELFF

len: 17
abundance: -
v_gene: TRBV10-2
d_gene: TRBD2
j_gene: TRBJ2-3
CDR3nt: TGCGCCAGCAGTTGCCGCGGGGGGAAACCTAGCACAGATACGCAGTATTTT
CDR3aa: CASSCRGGKPSTDTQYF

len: 15
abundance: -
v_gene: TRBV7-3
d_gene: -
j_gene: TRBJ2-2
CDR3nt: TGTGCCAGCAGCAATAGGACGGGGAACACCGGGGAGCTGTTTTTT
CDR3aa: CASSNRTGNTGELFF

len: 13
abundance: -
v_gene: TRBV11-2
d_gene: TRBD1
j_gene: TRBJ1-1
CDR3nt: TGTGCCAGCAGCGGTATCCGGGACAGGATGACTTTCTTT
CDR3aa: CASSGIRDRMTFF

len: 14
abundance: -
v_gene: TRBV9
d_gene: -
j_gene: TRBJ2-7
CDR3nt: TGTGCCAGCAGCGAGGGACCCGGGACCTACGAGCAGTACTTC
CDR3aa: CASSEGPGTYEQYF

len: 13
abundance: -
v_gene: TRBV11-3
d_gene: -
j_gene: TRBJ1-1
CDR3nt: TGTGCCAGCACCAAAGGGGAAGGCACTGAAGCTTTCTTT
CDR3aa: CASTKGEGTEAFF

len: 15
abundance: -
v_gene: TRBV29-1
d_gene: -
j_gene: TRBJ2-5
CDR3nt: TGCAGCGTGGACCCGGGACTCGAGGTTCAAGAGACCCAGTACTTC
CDR3aa: CSVDPGLEVQETQYF

len: 14
abundance: -
v_gene: TRBV5-4
d_gene: -
j_gene: TRBJ2-5
CDR3nt: TGTGCCAGCAGCTTCCGCGGATCTCAAGAGACCCAGTACTTC
CDR3aa: CASSFRGSQETQYF

len: 19
abundance: -
v_gene: TRBV29-1
d_gene: TRBD1
j_gene: TRBJ1-1
CDR3nt: TGCAGCGTCGACGTAACAACACAGGACAGGGGGCGCGAGGACACTGAAGCTTTCTTT
CDR3aa: CSVDVTTQDRGREDTEAFF

len: 15
abundance: -
v_gene: TRBV28
d_gene: TRBD1
j_gene: TRBJ1-1
CDR3nt: TGTGCCAGCAGTGGTACAGGGGGGGAGAACACTGAAGCTTTCTTT
CDR3aa: CASSGTGGENTEAFF

len: 18
abundance: -
v_gene: TRBV27
d_gene: TRBD1
j_gene: TRBJ1-1
CDR3nt: TGTGCCAGCACTAGAGCTGGGGGCAGGGGACAGGGGGCGGAGGAAGCTTTCTTT
CDR3aa: CASTRAGGRGQGAEEAFF

len: 11
abundance: -
v_gene: TRBV6-5
d_gene: -
j_gene: TRBJ1-2
CDR3nt: TGTGCCAGCAGTTACGGGGTCGGCTACACCTTC
CDR3aa: CASSYGVGYTF

len: 15
abundance: once
v_gene: TRBV7-9
d_gene: -
j_gene: TRBJ2-7
CDR3nt: TGTGCCAGCAGCCTTAAGGGGGGGCCCCCCTACGAGCAGTACTTC
CDR3aa: CASSLKGGPPYEQYF